These 17 T cell receptor beta chains share one sample of origin, sequenced in a study of graft-versus-host responses after intestinal transplantation. Clones were sequenced by immunoSEQ multiplex PCR, and TCRdb holds only the in-frame ones, with some missing. The sample records under 95,000 clones, about 90% being singletons. For these receptors, no antigen is known. The specimen was unstimulated CD8+ T cells sorted from spleen or lymph node cells, collected before intestinal transplant. The receptors originated from a human donor who received an intestinal transplant.

This clone was counted a single time. The gene calls are TRBV6-1 and TRBJ1-2; no clear D. The V and J ends lost 6 bases and 7 bases respectively, with 9 bases between them. Germline V CDR1 and CDR2: MNHNS, SASEGT. This CDR3 spans 11 amino acids. CDR3 region: CASSPSGGYTF. The CDR3 coding sequence is TGTGCCAGCAGCCCTTCGGGTGGCTACACCTTC.

The gene calls are TRBV6-9 and TRBJ1-1, with D possibly being TRBD1 (5 bases). Trimming pared 8 bases from V and 3 bases from J, leaving 13 bases between. CDR1 and CDR2 (germline): MNHGY, SVAAGI. The CDR3 runs to 13 residues. DNA of the CDR3: TGTGCCAGCCGCCTGGGGGGAGACACTGAAGCTTTCTTT. Encoded protein: CASRLGGDTEAFF.

V and J are TRBV9 and TRBJ2-3, with 7 bases fitting TRBD2. With V trimmed by 2 bases and J by 2 bases, 8 bases remained unmatched. The CDR3 covers 16 residues. Germline V gene data show CDR1 as SGDLS and CDR2 as YYNGEE. The CDR3 DNA follows: TGTGCCAGCAGCGTCCAAGCGGGGCACCTCACAGATACGCAGTATTTT. Amino acids: CASSVQAGHLTDTQYF.

The chain joins TRBV10-3 to TRBJ2-2; weak D call: TRBD1 (6 bases). The CDR3 is 12 amino acids. Germline lookup yields CDR1 ENHRY and CDR2 SYGVKD. Trimming removed 8 bases from V and 5 bases from J, with 9 bases in between. In DNA form, the CDR3 reads TGTGCCATCGGGGACATTACCGGGGAGCTGTTTTTT. Translation: CAIGDITGELFF.

V and J are TRBV28 and TRBJ2-7; D is ambiguous. The germline V gene has CDR1 MDHEN and CDR2 SYDVKM. The CDR3 contains 15 residues. V was cut by 3 bases and J by 3 bases, with 15 bases left in between. This chain's CDR3 is CASSFYVGYSYEQYF. CDR3 in DNA: TGTGCCAGCAGTTTCTACGTAGGCTACAGCTACGAGCAGTACTTC.

DNA for the CDR3: TGTGCCAGCAAAAACGGGGTCACTGAAGCTTTCTTT. Translated, it gives CASKNGVTEAFF. The rearrangement joins TRBV13 to TRBJ1-1; D is ambiguous. Germline lookup yields CDR1 PRHDT and CDR2 FYEKMQ (reference sequence). CDR3 length equals 12 residues. V lost 7 bases and J lost 4, with 10 bases in between.

V gene TRBV5-6 combines with J gene TRBJ2-5; 9 nucleotides line up with TRBD2. This CDR3 has 13 residues. Per germline, CDR1 SGHDT and CDR2 YYEEEE. V was clipped by 7 bases and J by 3 bases; unmatched bases: 4. The DNA for the CDR3 is TGTGCCAGCTTGCGCGGGGGGGAAGAGACCCAGTACTTC. This encodes CASLRGGEETQYF.

The chain has TRBV27 and TRBJ2-7; 8 bases line up with TRBD2. V lost 4 bases and J lost 0; bases outside the gene matches: 5. This CDR3 region has 15 residues. CDR1 is MNHEY, CDR2 SMNVEV, per germline (reference sequence). CDR3 residues: CASSSLAGPSYEQYF. The CDR3 nucleotides read TGTGCCAGCAGTTCTTTAGCGGGACCCTCCTACGAGCAGTACTTC.

The chain has TRBV5-1 and TRBJ2-2; tentatively, D is TRBD1 (6 bases). The germline gives CDR1 SGHRS, CDR2 YFSETQ. The CDR3 totals 17 residues. Trimming stripped 3 bases from V and 5 bases from J, with 20 bases between. The CDR3, as DNA: TGCGCCAGCAGCTCATACCCAGGGGACGAGAGAACCGGGGAGCTGTTTTTT. As protein: CASSSYPGDERTGELFF.

The genes are TRBV9 and TRBJ2-1; tentatively, D is TRBD2 (5 bases). Germline CDR1 reads SGDLS; CDR2 reads YYNGEE. This CDR3 has 16 amino acids. V dropped 0 bases and J dropped 2 bases, with 12 bases sitting between them. CDR3 residues: CASSVDFEGTYNEQFF. In nucleotides, the CDR3 is TGTGCCAGCAGCGTAGATTTTGAGGGAACCTACAATGAGCAGTTCTTC.

The chain employs TRBV10-3 and TRBJ2-3; 11 bases line up with TRBD2. Germline trimming cut 2 bases from V and 0 bases from J; bases unmatched to any gene: 4. Germline values: CDR1 ENHRY, CDR2 SYGVKD. The CDR3 is 17 residues long. This CDR3 reads CAISEGLAGGSTDTQYF. The CDR3 bases are TGTGCCATCAGTGAGGGCCTAGCGGGGGGTAGCACAGATACGCAGTATTTT.

The rearrangement uses TRBV5-1 and TRBJ1-1; D not resolved. Germline V gives CDR1 SGHRS, CDR2 YFSETQ. V gave up 0 bases and J gave up 1 base, with 7 bases separating them. CDR3 length: 14 amino acids. CDR3 amino acids: CASSLDAGNTEAFF. The DNA of the CDR3 is TGCGCCAGCAGCTTGGACGCAGGGAACACTGAAGCTTTCTTT.

The V gene is TRBV4-1, the J gene TRBJ2-3; 13 bases align to TRBD2. This CDR3 spans 18 amino acids. With 4 bases clipped from V and 0 bases from J, the junction kept 7 bases outside the gene matches. Germline-derived CDR1 and CDR2 are MGHRA and YSYEKL. The CDR3 loop reads CASSPGLAGDTSTDTQYF. The CDR3 coding sequence is TGCGCCAGCAGCCCAGGACTAGCGGGGGATACTAGCACAGATACGCAGTATTTT.

This chain links TRBV28 with TRBJ2-1, with a possible D match to TRBD1 (5 bases). CDR3 size: 13 residues. Germline CDR1 and CDR2: MDHEN and SYDVKM. V was cut by 3 bases and J by 7 bases, with 10 bases left in between. CDR3 region: CASSLGQINEQFF. Written as DNA, the CDR3 is TGTGCCAGCAGTTTGGGGCAGATTAATGAGCAGTTCTTC.

This rearrangement joins TRBV27 to TRBJ2-7; TRBD2 is a possible D gene (6 bases). Looked up from germline, CDR1 is MNHEY and CDR2 is SMNVEV (reference sequence). Trimming cost V 5 bases and J 7 bases, with 21 bases left between them. The CDR3 sequence is 15 residues long. CDR3 loop: CASSESAGSAKEQYF. The CDR3 nucleotides read TGTGCCAGCAGTGAGTCGGCCGGGAGCGCCAAGGAGCAGTACTTC.

The CDR3 sequence is CASSLAKTGLIYGYTF. CDR3 coding DNA: TGCGCCAGCAGCTTGGCCAAGACAGGGCTCATCTATGGCTACACCTTC. This chain uses TRBV5-1 with TRBJ1-2; TRBD1 aligns across 7 bases. With 0 bases clipped from V and 4 bases from J, the junction kept 9 bases outside the gene matches. CDR3 length: 16 residues. Germline CDR1 and CDR2: SGHRS and YFSETQ.

The chain recombines TRBV27 with TRBJ1-1; 11 bases align to TRBD1. With V trimmed by 4 bases and J by 4 bases, 2 bases remained unmatched. CDR1 is MNHEY and CDR2 is SMNVEV in the germline V gene (reference sequence). CDR3 length equals 14 residues. CDR3 region: CASSYGTGGTEAFF. DNA of the CDR3: TGTGCCAGCAGTTACGGGACAGGGGGCACTGAAGCTTTCTTT.